This TCR beta chain was profiled in a study of beta chain features in type 1 diabetes. Points from the study as a whole: Insertions were fewer and deletions more numerous at VDJ junctions in type 1 diabetes patients. High TCR expression in some cells could lead to their over-representation in cDNA sequencing. The similarity of naive, central memory and Treg TCRB repertoires appeared greater among patients than among healthy donors.

A word on this clone: Its antigen is not known.

CD45RO/CCR7/CD25/CD127/CD95/CD27 sorting isolated CD4+ naive, central memory, regulatory and stem cell-like memory cells. Reverse transcription of all isolated RNA meant that expressed TCRB transcripts were sequenced. TCRdb's copy holds only in-frame clones and misses some; the assay was immunoSEQ multiplex PCR. The sample has around 250,000 clones, less than 15% seen once; the top ten hold around 0.025%. Material for sequencing was naive CD4+ T cells from blood. The clonotype comes from a middle-aged woman in good health.

The CDR3 region is CASSSYVGHKFF. The CDR3, as DNA: TGTGCCAGCAGCTCCTATGTGGGGCATAAGTTCTTC. The V and J genes are TRBV7-2 and TRBJ2-1, with D possibly TRBD1 on 5 matching bases. Germline lookup yields CDR1 SGHTA and CDR2 FQGNSA. V was clipped by 4 bases and J by 14 bases, with 15 bases between them. The CDR3 has 12 residues.